Below, 15 T cell receptor beta chains from the same sample are listed, as sequenced in a study of blood T cells in healthy people across ages. Primers used in a second PCR of roughly 6 to 12 cycles were a sample-barcoded 5' primer and a J-beta primer mix. TCRdb redid the calling of the 5' RACE reads with MiXCR, one entry per CDR3 protein. The repertoire consists of fewer than 1 million distinct CDR3 sequences, with approximately 48% occurring once and the leading ten covering approximately 19%. Sequenced: blood. These receptor sequences come from a man aged 55 to 70 in good health.

The V call is TRBV6-6, the J call TRBJ1-2; D not resolved. Trimming took off 8 bases at V and 4 bases at J, with 17 bases between the two ends. CDR3 length equals 14 residues. Germline CDR1 and CDR2: MNHNY and SVGAGI (reference sequence). CDR3 nucleotides: TGTGCCAGCCGAGCTTCTGGGGAGGGCTATGGCTACACCTTC. Amino acid sequence: CASRASGEGYGYTF.

This clonotype was found a few times. One end of the junction fails to match germline, which may point to a read error. The rearrangement links TRBV6-2 or TRBV6-3 to TRBJ2-2, with D perhaps matching TRBD2 (5 bases). This CDR3 has 14 residues. The germline CDR1 and CDR2 sequences are MNHEY and SVGEGT. The CDR3 sequence: CASSRLVVTGELFF. The CDR3 DNA follows: TGTGCCAGCAGTCGATTGGTCGTCACCGGGGAGTTGTTTTTT.

This clonotype was counted a few times. The genes are TRBV10-1 and TRBJ2-7, with D uncertain. CDR1 and CDR2 (germline): WNHNN, SYGVQD (reference sequence). V lost 0 bases and J lost 0, with 3 bases in between. The length of the CDR3 is 13 residues. CDR3 sequence (DNA): TGCGCCAGCAGTGAGTCGACCTCCTACGAGCAGTACTTC. This gives the protein CASSESTSYEQYF.

This clonotype was detected once. The chain is built from TRBV9 and TRBJ1-6; TRBD1 matches at 8 bases. In germline, CDR1 is SGDLS, CDR2 YYNGEE. The CDR3 sequence is 16 residues long. Germline trimming cut 3 bases from V and 8 bases from J; bases unmatched to any gene: 10. CDR3 sequence: CASSAYDRGKDSPLHF. In DNA, the CDR3 is TGTGCCAGCAGCGCCTACGACAGGGGAAAGGATTCACCCCTCCACTTT. The whole variable domain, remainder taken from reference TRBV9 and TRBJ1-6, is DSGVTQTPKHLITATGQRVTLRCSPRSGDLSVYWYQQSLDQGLQFLIQYYNGEERAKGNILERFSAQQFPDLHSELNLSSLELGDSALYFCASSAYDRGKDSPLHFGNGTRLTVT.

This chain links TRBV4-3 with TRBJ2-1; 7 bases align to TRBD2. CDR1 and CDR2 from the germline V gene are LGHNA and YSLEER. The CDR3 sequence is 16 residues long. Unmatched junction bases numbered 18, after V lost 4 bases and J lost 12 bases. The CDR3 loop is CASSPRVAGERVGQFF. Written as DNA, the CDR3 is TGCGCCAGCAGCCCAAGGGTGGCGGGGGAGCGAGTGGGGCAGTTCTTC.

This clonotype was observed a few times. The chain employs TRBV6-1 and TRBJ2-3; tentatively, D is TRBD1 (6 bases). CDR3 length: 15 residues. Looked up from germline, CDR1 is MNHNS and CDR2 is SASEGT. Trimming removed 3 bases at V and 6 bases at J, with 16 bases between. CDR3 in DNA: TGTGCCAGCAGTGATGGTGGGGGCCCCGCCGATACGCAGTATTTT. It specifies CASSDGGGPADTQYF.

The chain uses TRBV20-1 and TRBJ1-1; D remains ambiguous. The CDR3 is 13 residues long. Trimming shortened V by 3 bases and J by 1 base, and 9 bases separated the two germline ends. The germline CDR1 and CDR2 sequences are DFQATT and SNEGSKA (reference sequence). CDR3 residues: CSARRSENTEAFF. The CDR3 DNA follows: TGCAGTGCTAGGAGATCCGAGAACACTGAAGCTTTCTTT.

This sequence joins TRBV20-1 and TRBJ2-3, with TRBD2 identical over 7 bases. CDR3 length: 12 residues. Germline CDR1 is DFQATT and CDR2 is SNEGSKA (reference sequence). CDR3 sequence (DNA): TGCAGGCCTAGCGGAAGCACAGATACGCAGTATTTT. Translation gives CRPSGSTDTQYF.

V is TRBV9 and J is TRBJ2-2; TRBD2 might be the D (6 bases). CDR3 length: 15 amino acids. V dropped 4 bases and J dropped 5 bases, with 15 bases sitting between them. Germline V gene sequence: CDR1 SGDLS, CDR2 YYNGEE. CDR3 coding DNA: TGTGCCAGCAGCTTAGTCGGCGGGGCGACCGGGGAGCTGTTTTTT. This codes for CASSLVGGATGELFF.

This chain links TRBV9 with TRBJ2-5; 9 bases map to TRBD1. J lost 11 bases, V lost 0 bases, and 8 bases had no gene match. The CDR3 contains 14 residues. Germline loops: CDR1 SGDLS, CDR2 YYNGEE. This CDR3 is CASSVGDRAGEQYF. DNA for the CDR3: TGTGCCAGCAGCGTAGGGGACAGGGCAGGGGAGCAGTACTTC.

This clonotype was seen a few times. The chain combines TRBV4-1 with TRBJ1-2, with D possibly being TRBD1 (6 bases). This CDR3 comprises 14 residues. The ends were cut back, 0 bases at V and 7 bases at J, with 12 bases in the middle. Germline CDR1 MGHRA, CDR2 YSYEKL. CDR3 nucleotide sequence: TGCGCCAGCAGCCAAGAAAACAGGGTTTTTGGCTACACCTTC. Amino acid sequence: CASSQENRVFGYTF.

The chain carries TRBV20-1 and TRBJ2-3, with TRBD2 matching over 7 bases. The ends lost 6 bases at V and 6 bases at J; junction bases unmatched: 15. The CDR3 consists of 15 residues. CDR1 DFQATT and CDR2 SNEGSKA come from the germline V gene (reference sequence). CDR3 in DNA: TGCAGTGCCTGGGGACGGGGGGTAGACGGCGATACGCAGTATTTT. It codes for CSAWGRGVDGDTQYF.

V and J are TRBV6-5 and TRBJ2-7; the D is unclear. CDR3 length: 8 residues. Deletions cut 10 bases from V and 7 bases from J, with 5 bases between. CDR1 MNHEY and CDR2 SVGAGI come from the germline V gene. This CDR3 reads CAKREQYF. The DNA of the CDR3 is TGTGCCAAACGGGAGCAGTACTTC.

This clonotype was recorded only once. Here the CDR3 reads CASSYSKFLEQFF. The CDR3 region has the DNA TGTGCCAGCAGTTACTCGAAGTTTCTTGAGCAGTTCTTC. The chain has TRBV6-2 or TRBV6-3 and TRBJ2-1; D not certain. CDR1 is MNHEY and CDR2 is SVGEGT in the germline V gene. V lost 0 bases and J 9 bases, leaving 9 bases between the germline ends. The CDR3 sequence is 13 residues long.

This clonotype was detected a few times. This chain links TRBV20-1 with TRBJ2-1, with no clear D. This CDR3 is 10 amino acids long. Germline CDR1 DFQATT, CDR2 SNEGSKA (reference sequence). V was trimmed by 4 bases and J by 7 bases, leaving 5 bases between them. CDR3 nucleotides: TGCAGTGCTATTAAAAATGAGCAGTTCTTC. Translated, it gives CSAIKNEQFF.